The 10 T cell receptor beta chains below come from one sample, sequenced in a study of vaccination effects on CD4 cells after COVID-19. Produced via immunoSEQ multiplex PCR; TCRdb's table is partial and in-frame only. The table lists about 71,000 clones, approximately 70% of them singletons, with about 4.1% in the top ten. Antigens of these TCRs are unknown. Antigen-specific CD4+ T cells were expanded with viral peptide pools in the ViraFEST assay before sequencing. Scientists isolated CD4+ T cells after a roughly 10-day culture period ended. Vaccinated recipients, who were negative for nucleocapsid antibodies, had no history of SARS-CoV-2 infection. The sample was CD4+ T cells from PBMCs cultured with HCoV-OC43 spike peptides, taken before COVID-19 vaccination. Regarding subset: HCoV-OC43 spike overlapping peptide pool stimulation. The receptors here all came from a human donor who received a COVID-19 vaccine.

The genes are TRBV9 and TRBJ2-6; no clear D. The CDR3 length is 15 residues. Germline CDR1 is SGDLS and CDR2 is YYNGEE. Trimming took 1 base from V and 0 from J, leaving 5 bases between them. The CDR3 sequence: CASSVSGSGANVLTF. The CDR3 DNA reads TGTGCCAGCAGCGTATCCGGCTCTGGGGCCAACGTCCTGACTTTC.

The rearrangement uses TRBV2 and TRBJ1-2, with 7 bases lining up with TRBD1. After removal of 4 bases from V and 4 bases from J, the junction contained 6 bases not matched to a gene. Germline V gene sequence: CDR1 SNHLY, CDR2 FYNNEI. The CDR3 extends over 14 amino acids. In nucleotides, the CDR3 is TGTGCCAGCAGTGCCACAGGGGAGGGCTATGGCTACACCTTC. It specifies CASSATGEGYGYTF.

The CDR3 DNA reads as TGTGCCACCGCCCCCGCGGGGGGATTTAGCTCTGGGGCCAACGTCCTGACTTTC. Translated: CATAPAGGFSSGANVLTF. The chain employs TRBV5-4 and TRBJ2-6; TRBD2 matches at 8 bases. Germline CDR1 reads SGHNT; CDR2 reads YYREEE (reference sequence). With V trimmed by 9 bases and J by 0 bases, 14 bases remained unmatched. This CDR3 contains 18 residues.

J is TRBJ1-2 and V is TRBV5-6; D is possibly TRBD1 (6 bases). The CDR3 loop spans 17 amino acids. Germline CDR1 and CDR2: SGHDT and YYEEEE. V lost 6 bases and J 6 bases, leaving 27 bases between the germline ends. CDR3 sequence reads: CASIQRVTGPLMNGYTF. The CDR3 nucleotides read TGTGCCAGCATCCAAAGGGTGACAGGCCCCCTTATGAATGGCTACACCTTC.

The chain employs TRBV2 and TRBJ2-5; TRBD1 matches 9 bases. The CDR3 contains 14 residues. Germline CDR1 is SNHLY and CDR2 is FYNNEI. With 5 bases clipped from V and 3 bases from J, the junction kept 4 bases outside the gene matches. This chain's CDR3 is CASSWGTGKETQYF. The CDR3 nucleotides read TGTGCCAGCAGTTGGGGGACAGGGAAAGAGACCCAGTACTTC.

The sample holds a few counts of this clone. This CDR3 is CATSDPGLTGELFF. The CDR3 bases are TGTGCCACCAGTGATCCAGGTCTGACCGGGGAGCTGTTTTTT. The chain has TRBV24-1 and TRBJ2-2, with D unclear. The germline V and J ends were trimmed by 3 bases and 5 bases, with 9 bases remaining between them. Germline CDR1 reads KGHDR; CDR2 reads SFDVKD. CDR3 length: 14 residues.

The chain couples TRBV6-5 to TRBJ1-1; a possible D gene is TRBD1 (6 bases). CDR3 length: 12 amino acids. The germline V gene encodes CDR1 MNHEY and CDR2 SVGAGI. The chain's CDR3 is CATGQGSTEAFF. The CDR3, as DNA: TGTGCTACCGGGCAGGGGTCCACTGAAGCTTTCTTT.

The chain carries TRBV19 and TRBJ2-3; 11 bases match TRBD2. Germline V gene lookup returns CDR1 LNHDA and CDR2 SQIVND (reference sequence). V lost 3 bases, J lost 10 bases, and 15 bases stayed unmatched. This CDR3 contains 17 residues. CDR3 amino acids: CASSMIRASGGSRPQYF. The CDR3 DNA is TGTGCCAGTAGTATGATAAGGGCTAGCGGGGGGAGCCGTCCGCAGTATTTT. The complete variable domain, with remaining parts taken from reference TRBV19 and TRBJ2-3, reads DGGITQSPKYLFRKEGQNVTLSCEQNLNHDAMYWYRQDPGQGLRLIYYSQIVNDFQKGDIAEGYSVSREKKESFPLTVTSAQKNPTAFYLCASSMIRASGGSRPQYFGPGTRLTVL.

This clone was detected only once. The chain uses TRBV18 and TRBJ1-1, with 9 nucleotides matching TRBD1. This CDR3 comprises 16 residues. Trimming at V came to 5 bases and at J to 0 bases, leaving 7 bases not matched to a gene. CDR1 and CDR2 from the germline V gene are KGHSH and LQKENI. The CDR3: CASSSIRQGVNTEAFF. The CDR3 DNA reads TGTGCCAGCTCATCAATAAGACAGGGGGTGAACACTGAAGCTTTCTTT.

V gene TRBV11-3 combines with J gene TRBJ2-2, with 11 bases identical to TRBD2. From germline, CDR1 is SGHNT and CDR2 YENEEA. After removal of 5 bases from V and 8 bases from J, the junction contained 7 bases not matched to a gene. This CDR3 has 15 residues. Here the CDR3 reads CASSPQTSGAGELFF. DNA for the CDR3: TGTGCCAGCAGCCCACAGACTAGCGGGGCGGGGGAGCTGTTTTTT.